These T cell receptor beta chains were read from a single sample in a study of glioma-infiltrating T cells. TCRdb re-analysed the multiplex PCR reads in MiXCR, keeping a single row per CDR3 protein. The sample has 93,000 or so distinct CDR3 sequences; around 31% are singletons. The sequencing input was glioma tissue, nonneoplastic brain tissue, or PBMCs (not recorded which). These receptors were collected from a human donor with low-grade glioma or glioblastoma, undergoing nonglioma brain surgery, or in good health (not recorded which). Both conserved end residues are part of each CDR3. The D gene is left open where the match is weak. Clone size is given for some rows only: seen once, a few or many times, or a class if the clone is expanded.

V gene	J gene	clone size	D gene	CDR3 DNA	CDR3 protein
TRBV7-8	TRBJ1-2	few	.	TGTGCCAGCAGCTTAAACTTTCCGGGGGGCTATGGCTACACCTTC	CASSLNFPGGYGYTF
TRBV28	TRBJ2-5	.	.	TGTGCCATACAAGGGGGGGGGGCAAACCAAGAGACCCAGTACTTC	CAIQGGGANQETQYF
TRBV27	TRBJ1-6	.	TRBD1	TGTGCCAGCAGTAATCCCGGGACAGGGCTCTCACCCCTCCACTTT	CASSNPGTGLSPLHF
TRBV6-2/TRBV6-3	TRBJ1-2	many	.	TGTGCCAGCAGTTACTACCGGGAGGTAGGCTACACCTTC	CASSYYREVGYTF
TRBV7-2	TRBJ2-7	many	.	TGTGCCAGCAGCTTGGCTACTTCCCCCTACGAGCAGTACTTC	CASSLATSPYEQYF
TRBV18	TRBJ1-2	.	TRBD1	TGTGCCAGCTCACCCCCAGCGACAGGGTACTATGGCTACACCTTC	CASSPPATGYYGYTF
TRBV28	TRBJ1-1	many	.	TGTGCCAGCAGTTTCGACGTGGCTGGAGCTTTCTTT	CASSFDVAGAFF
TRBV12-3/TRBV12-4	TRBJ2-1	many	.	TGTGCCAGCAGTTTAGCTCCTCTATACAATGAGCAGTTCTTC	CASSLAPLYNEQFF
TRBV5-4	TRBJ2-3	.	TRBD1	TGTGCCAGCACCTGGGGGACAGGAGGGGCAGATACGCAGTATTTT	CASTWGTGGADTQYF
TRBV6-1	TRBJ1-2	many	.	TGTGCCAGCAGCGGGGAGACATTTTATGGCTACACCTTC	CASSGETFYGYTF
TRBV7-2	TRBJ1-1	many	.	TGTGCCAGCAGGCTATTCGGGGGGGGACCGAACACTGAAGCTTTCTTT	CASRLFGGGPNTEAFF
TRBV12-3/TRBV12-4	TRBJ1-3	few	.	TGTGCCAGCAGTTTGACGAATGGAAACACCATATATTTT	CASSLTNGNTIYF
TRBV4-1	TRBJ2-1	many	TRBD2	TGCGCCAGCAGCCAAAAGGCCAGCGGGGGGGGTTGGAATGAGCAGTTCTTC	CASSQKASGGGWNEQFF
TRBV4-1	TRBJ2-3	many	.	TGCGCCAGCAGCCGAGAGGGGCATACGCAGTATTTT	CASSREGHTQYF
TRBV19	TRBJ1-1	.	.	TGTGCCAGTAGTATCCACCGGGCGAGGAACAATGAAGCTTTCTTT	CASSIHRARNNEAFF
TRBV7-9	TRBJ2-1	once	.	TGTGCCAGCAGCTTTGAGGGCGAGCAGTTCTTC	CASSFEGEQFF
TRBV12-3/TRBV12-4	TRBJ2-3	.	.	TGTGCCAGCAGTCCTGGGGGGTCGGCGCAGTATTTT	CASSPGGSAQYF
TRBV5-1	TRBJ2-1	.	.	TGCGCCAGCAAGACAGATCCCCTCAATGAGCAGTTCTTC	CASKTDPLNEQFF
TRBV7-3	TRBJ2-1	few	TRBD1	TGTGCCAGCAGTTTATCGGGACAGGGGAACCATGAGCAGTTCTTC	CASSLSGQGNHEQFF
TRBV6-2/TRBV6-3	TRBJ2-7	many	.	TGTGCCAGCAGTTACGGGACATTATACGAGCAGTACTTC	CASSYGTLYEQYF
TRBV6-1	TRBJ2-2	many	TRBD2	TGTGCCAGCAGCGAATTAGTCGGGGGGGCCGTCACCGGGGAGCTGTTTTTT	CASSELVGGAVTGELFF
TRBV3-1	TRBJ2-7	.	TRBD1	TGTGCCAGCAGCCAAGAGCACGGACAGGGATATTGGGGGAGCGAGCAGTACTTC	CASSQEHGQGYWGSEQYF
TRBV12-3/TRBV12-4	TRBJ2-5	many	.	TGTGCCAGCAGTTCTAGGGCGGGCGCCGGGGAGACCCAGTACTTC	CASSSRAGAGETQYF
TRBV3-1	TRBJ2-5	.	.	TGTGCCAGCTCTCCGACTACGGCGAAGGAGACCCAGTACTTC	CASSPTTAKETQYF
TRBV2	TRBJ2-7	.	.	TGTGCCAGCAGTGAAGCGATGGCCGGATACTACGAGCAGTACTTC	CASSEAMAGYYEQYF
TRBV19	TRBJ1-2	.	.	TGTGCCAGTAGTATAGGGCCGGAGAGCTATGGCTACACCTTC	CASSIGPESYGYTF
TRBV28	TRBJ2-5	.	.	TGTGCCTGCAGCTTAGCGCAGGATGGGGAGACCCAGTACTTC	CACSLAQDGETQYF
TRBV7-8	TRBJ2-2	many	.	TGTGCCAGCAGCTTATCGGGGGGCGTCGCCGGGGAGCTGTTTTTT	CASSLSGGVAGELFF
TRBV4-1	TRBJ2-5	.	TRBD1	TGCGCCAGCAGCTTCGGACAGGGATATCAAGAGACCCAGTACTTC	CASSFGQGYQETQYF